These T cell receptor beta chains were read from a single sample in a study of shared clonotypes between healthy human individuals. Clones were sequenced by immunoSEQ multiplex PCR, and TCRdb holds only the in-frame ones, with some missing. The table shows about 2 million clones, with about 95% occurring only once. Sequenced: naive CD8+ T cells sorted from blood. The origin of the receptors is a man aged 18 to 30 in good health. The conserved cysteine and the conserved F or W are not part of the CDR3 here.

>TRBJ2-7|TRBV4-3
ASSQDRGWGNEQY
>TRBJ2-1|TRBV19
ASSPPIHGSEQF
>TRBJ2-3|TRBV7-3
ASSLGPSPSTDTQY
>TRBJ2-7|TRBV10-1
ASSVGGFYEQY
>TRBJ2-7|TRBV4-1
ASSLLVESYEQY
>TRBJ2-1|TRBV7-6
ASSLRAISTEQF
>TRBJ2-7|TRBV2
ASSADTLTYEQY
>TRBJ2-7|TRBV25-1
ASSESYYEQY
>TRBJ2-2|TRBV7-9
ASSLRDSLNTGELF
>TRBJ2-2|TRBV27
ASSISAEGSGELF
>TRBJ2-1|TRBV19
ASSRDLVNEQF
>TRBJ2-7|TRBV4-1
ASSQIGGSYEQY
>TRBJ2-7|TRBV7-9
ASSQGQGAGEQY
>TRBJ1-1|TRBV27
ASSFYANTEAF
>TRBJ1-2|TRBV5-6
ASSLARDKDRASNYGYT
>TRBJ2-7|TRBV4-1
ASSQVSAGAAYEQY
>TRBJ2-1|TRBV6-1
ASSEVRVYNEQF
>TRBJ2-3|TRBV5-4
ASSLSSGSSDTQY
>TRBJ1-4|TRBV7-9
ASSYPSEANHNEKLF
>TRBJ1-2|TRBV27
ASSPYEDRDYGYT
>TRBJ1-3|TRBV27
ASGQISGNTIY
>TRBJ2-2|TRBV6-5
ASTVAGEGTGELF
>TRBJ1-2|TRBV29-1
SVVRTGGGYT
>TRBJ1-5|TRBV5-3
ARSRKTGGYSNQPQH
>TRBJ1-2|TRBV4-3
ASSQDQGGNYGYT
>TRBJ1-2|TRBV4-1
ASSQVHPGLYGYT
>TRBJ1-1|TRBV6-5
ASSYQVGTEAF
>TRBJ1-1|TRBV30
AWSFAAEAF
>TRBJ1-2|TRBV30
AWSLVDRLSYT
>TRBJ1-1|TRBV4-1
ASSQASWTEAF
>TRBJ2-1|TRBV5-4
ASSLGLAGGPLYNEQF
>TRBJ2-2|TRBV13
ASSPGTSWAGELF
>TRBJ2-5|TRBV6-5
ASSGTDQETQY
>TRBJ1-1|TRBV5-1
ASSPGMNTEAF
>TRBJ1-1|TRBV4-3
ASSQTFSDTEAF
>TRBJ1-2|TRBV7-9
ASSLDRLGYT
>TRBJ2-7|TRBV19
ASSMGLGSYEQY
>TRBJ1-1|TRBV11-2
ASSWTGTEAF
>TRBJ1-3|TRBV7-9
ASSGRTGSSSGNTIY
>TRBJ1-3|TRBV7-8
ASSLVQIGESSGNTIY
>TRBJ2-1|TRBV5-1
ASSQRQGRYNEQF
>TRBJ1-1|TRBV11-2
ATYFGGEAF
>TRBJ2-1|TRBV4-3
ASSQDTGYGYNEQF
>TRBJ2-3|TRBV5-1
ASSFLLAGGGTDTQY
>TRBJ2-3|TRBV7-9
ASDQSVEKTQY